This paragraph covers one TCR beta chain sequence. What it binds is not known. This record belongs to a study of cytomegalovirus exposure and HLA in healthy donors. Use of 60 Vbeta and 13 Jbeta primers characterized the PCR. The repertoire was sequenced with immunoSEQ multiplex PCR; TCRdb's copy has only in-frame clones and lacks some. Of some 52,000 clones in the sample, approximately 70% are singletons; the top ten hold 2.5% to 3%. Study-level points and caveats: Reported findings show TCR beta sequences accurately forecast HLA-A and HLA-B alleles in most subjects.

The CDR3 extends over 17 amino acids. J lost 0 bases, V lost 4 bases, and 8 bases had no gene match. Germline values: CDR1 SEHNR, CDR2 FQNEAQ (reference sequence). Material for sequencing was PBMCs. This TCR was sampled from a man aged 18 to 30 in good health and CMV-seronegative. The chain carries TRBV7-9 and TRBJ2-4, with TRBD1 matching 8 bases. DNA of the CDR3: TGTGCCAGCAGCTCTTACAGGGGGACTCTAGCCAAAAACATTCAGTACTTC. It codes for CASSSYRGTLAKNIQYF.